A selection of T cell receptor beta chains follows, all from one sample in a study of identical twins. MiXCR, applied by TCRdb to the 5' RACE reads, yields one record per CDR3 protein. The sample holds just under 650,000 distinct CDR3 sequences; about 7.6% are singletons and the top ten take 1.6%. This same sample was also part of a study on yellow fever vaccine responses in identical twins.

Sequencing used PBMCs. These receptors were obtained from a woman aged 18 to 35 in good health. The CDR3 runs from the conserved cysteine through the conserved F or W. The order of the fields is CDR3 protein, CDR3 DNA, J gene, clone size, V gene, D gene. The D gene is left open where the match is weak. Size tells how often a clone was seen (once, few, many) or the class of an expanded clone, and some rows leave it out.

CASSSRTGSQPQHF	TGTGCCAGCAGTTCCCGGACAGGGAGCCAGCCCCAGCATTTT	TRBJ1-5	few	TRBV28	TRBD1
CASSLALGGSGNEKLFF	TGTGCCAGCAGCTTAGCGCTGGGGGGCAGTGGTAATGAAAAACTGTTTTTT	TRBJ1-4	-	TRBV7-8	-
CASSSGTGINNEQFF	TGTGCCAGCAGCTCCGGGACAGGAATTAACAATGAGCAGTTCTTC	TRBJ2-1	-	TRBV7-9	TRBD1
CATSDYNEQFF	TGTGCCACCAGTGATTACAATGAGCAGTTCTTC	TRBJ2-1	many	TRBV24-1	-
CSVDRGGRSGQTQYF	TGCAGCGTTGACAGAGGGGGGAGGTCCGGACAGACCCAGTACTTC	TRBJ2-5	few	TRBV29-1	-
CAISGRGTDEKLFF	TGTGCCATCAGTGGTCGCGGAACCGATGAAAAACTGTTTTTT	TRBJ1-4	few	TRBV10-3	-
CASSQEDGGGGTGELFF	TGCGCCAGCAGCCAAGAAGATGGGGGGGGAGGTACCGGGGAGCTGTTTTTT	TRBJ2-2	many	TRBV4-1	TRBD2
CSARIPGQSYNEQFF	TGCAGCGCTCGGATTCCGGGACAGTCCTACAATGAGCAGTTCTTC	TRBJ2-1	many	TRBV29-1	TRBD1
CASSPGEGLAGYNEQFF	TGTGCCAGCAGTCCGGGGGAGGGACTAGCGGGGTACAATGAGCAGTTCTTC	TRBJ2-1	-	TRBV28	TRBD2
CSVEENRESYEQYF	TGCAGCGTTGAAGAAAACAGGGAGTCCTACGAGCAGTACTTC	TRBJ2-7	many	TRBV29-1	-
CSAGAGGPLDTQYF	TGCAGTGCTGGAGCGGGAGGGCCATTGGATACGCAGTATTTT	TRBJ2-3	many	TRBV20-1	TRBD2
CASSFRFTGLMFEQYF	TGTGCCAGCAGTTTTAGATTTACAGGACTTATGTTCGAGCAGTACTTC	TRBJ2-7	-	TRBV12-3/TRBV12-4	-
CASSLAPAWGRGGSVGYEQYF	TGTGCCAGCAGTTTAGCCCCTGCGTGGGGTAGGGGAGGCTCTGTGGGTTACGAGCAGTACTTC	TRBJ2-7	few	TRBV12-3/TRBV12-4	-
CASTEQGYYNEQFF	TGCGCCAGTACGGAACAGGGCTACTACAATGAGCAGTTCTTC	TRBJ2-1	-	TRBV5-1	-
CASSQQTQNNSPLHF	TGCGCCAGCAGCCAACAAACGCAGAATAATTCACCCCTCCACTTT	TRBJ1-6	many	TRBV4-1	-
CATTGGQGTTSGANVLTF	TGTGCCACTACGGGGGGACAGGGCACGACCTCTGGGGCCAACGTCCTGACTTTC	TRBJ2-6	-	TRBV2	TRBD1
CASSQDRDYNSPLHF	TGCGCCAGCAGCCAAGACAGGGACTATAATTCACCCCTCCACTTT	TRBJ1-6	many	TRBV4-1	-
CATGDGSSYNEQFF	TGCGCCACCGGAGACGGCAGCTCCTACAATGAGCAGTTCTTC	TRBJ2-1	-	TRBV5-1	-
CASQRGSSYNEQFF	TGTGCCAGTCAGAGGGGGAGCTCCTACAATGAGCAGTTCTTC	TRBJ2-1	many	TRBV2	-
CASAGGYRLAYEQYF	TGTGCCAGCGCCGGGGGGTACAGGCTCGCCTACGAGCAGTACTTC	TRBJ2-7	few	TRBV6-1	TRBD2
CASSFHLGLEQFF	TGTGCCAGCAGCTTCCACCTTGGACTGGAGCAGTTCTTC	TRBJ2-1	-	TRBV7-2	-
CASSQGFGELFF	TGTGCCAGCAGCCAAGGGTTCGGGGAGCTGTTTTTT	TRBJ2-2	-	TRBV3-1	-
CASSRGTGKNEQFF	TGTGCCAGCAGCAGGGGGACAGGGAAGAATGAGCAGTTCTTC	TRBJ2-1	-	TRBV11-3	TRBD1
CSARVPGQDTGELFF	TGCAGTGCTAGAGTCCCGGGACAGGACACCGGGGAGCTGTTTTTT	TRBJ2-2	few	TRBV20-1	TRBD1
CASSRWGGNNEQFF	TGTGCCAGCAGCCGATGGGGAGGGAACAATGAGCAGTTCTTC	TRBJ2-1	-	TRBV7-2	TRBD2
CASSQPSSGRASEQYF	TGCGCCAGCAGCCAACCCTCTAGCGGGAGGGCATCCGAGCAGTACTTC	TRBJ2-7	-	TRBV4-1	TRBD2
CASSLLAGAARYNEQFF	TGCGCCAGCAGCTTACTAGCGGGGGCAGCAAGGTACAATGAGCAGTTCTTC	TRBJ2-1	few	TRBV5-1	TRBD2
CSVGGDLYNEQFF	TGCAGCGTTGGAGGAGACCTCTACAATGAGCAGTTCTTC	TRBJ2-1	few	TRBV29-1	-
CSAGAHTGELFF	TGCAGTGCGGGGGCGCACACCGGGGAGCTGTTTTTT	TRBJ2-2	many	TRBV20-1	-